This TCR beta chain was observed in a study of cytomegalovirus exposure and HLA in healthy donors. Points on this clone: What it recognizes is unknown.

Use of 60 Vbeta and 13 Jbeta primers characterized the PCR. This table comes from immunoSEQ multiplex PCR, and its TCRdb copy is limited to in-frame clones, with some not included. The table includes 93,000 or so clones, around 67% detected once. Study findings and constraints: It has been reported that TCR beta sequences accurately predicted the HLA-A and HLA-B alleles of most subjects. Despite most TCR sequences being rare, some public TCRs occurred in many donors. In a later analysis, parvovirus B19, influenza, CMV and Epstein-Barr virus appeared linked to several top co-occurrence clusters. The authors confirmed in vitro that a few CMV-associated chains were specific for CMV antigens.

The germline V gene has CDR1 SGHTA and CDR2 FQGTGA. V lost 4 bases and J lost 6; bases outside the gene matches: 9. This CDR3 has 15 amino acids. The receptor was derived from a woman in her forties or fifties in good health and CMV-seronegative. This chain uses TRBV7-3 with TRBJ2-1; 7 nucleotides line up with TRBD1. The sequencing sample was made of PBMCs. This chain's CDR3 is CASSYRTGRGNEQFF. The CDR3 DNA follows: TGTGCCAGCAGCTACCGGACAGGCAGGGGCAATGAGCAGTTCTTC.